Listed below are T cell receptor beta chains from one sample, sequenced in a study of CD8+CD57+ T cells in acquired aplastic anemia. MiXCR was run by TCRdb on the reads, yielding one entry per CDR3 protein. The sample has about 190,000 distinct CDR3 sequences, around 50% seen once; the top ten hold 15% to 20%. The specimen sequenced was sorted CD4+, CD8+, or CD8+CD57+ T cells (not recorded which) from PBMCs. The receptors stem from a human donor in good health, serving as a control. CDR3s include the opening cysteine and the closing phenylalanine or tryptophan. Fields, in order: J gene, clone size, V gene, D gene, CDR3 DNA, CDR3 protein. The D gene is left open where the match is weak. A row's size may be missing; if present it is once, few, many or a size class.

j_call: TRBJ2-5
clone_size: NA
v_call: TRBV19
d_call: NA
cdr3_nt: TGTGCCAGTAGTATAAACAGGGTAGAGACCCAGTACTTC
cdr3_aa: CASSINRVETQYF

j_call: TRBJ1-2
clone_size: NA
v_call: TRBV19
d_call: NA
cdr3_nt: TGTGCCAGTAGTCCCCCCCGACTGCCCTATGGCTACACCTTC
cdr3_aa: CASSPPRLPYGYTF

j_call: TRBJ2-7
clone_size: NA
v_call: TRBV19
d_call: TRBD1
cdr3_nt: TGTGCCAGTAGTATCCGGGACAGGACCTACGAGCAGTACTTC
cdr3_aa: CASSIRDRTYEQYF

j_call: TRBJ2-7
clone_size: once
v_call: TRBV6-5
d_call: TRBD1
cdr3_nt: TGTGCCAGCAACTCGGACAGGGACGCACACTTC
cdr3_aa: CASNSDRDAHF

j_call: TRBJ1-2
clone_size: few
v_call: TRBV10-1
d_call: TRBD1
cdr3_nt: TGCACCAGCAGTGAGGGTTCCCGGGACAGGTCAAAGGACTACGGCTACACCTTC
cdr3_aa: CTSSEGSRDRSKDYGYTF

j_call: TRBJ1-2
clone_size: NA
v_call: TRBV9
d_call: NA
cdr3_nt: TGTGCCAGCAGCCGGACAGATGATGGCTACACCTTC
cdr3_aa: CASSRTDDGYTF

j_call: TRBJ1-6
clone_size: NA
v_call: TRBV10-1
d_call: TRBD1
cdr3_nt: TGCGCCAGCAGTGTTGGGGGACTGGCGACAGGGGTAAATTCACCCCTCCACTTT
cdr3_aa: CASSVGGLATGVNSPLHF

j_call: TRBJ1-1
clone_size: NA
v_call: TRBV25-1
d_call: TRBD1
cdr3_nt: TGTGCCAGCAGTGGGGACAGGGGTAGGACTGAAGCTTTCTTT
cdr3_aa: CASSGDRGRTEAFF

j_call: TRBJ2-6
clone_size: many
v_call: TRBV5-1
d_call: NA
cdr3_nt: TGCGCCAGCAGCACACAGCTTTCTGGGGCCAACGTCCTGACTTTC
cdr3_aa: CASSTQLSGANVLTF

j_call: TRBJ1-6
clone_size: few
v_call: TRBV2
d_call: TRBD1
cdr3_nt: TGTGCCAGCAGTGCCGGGACAGGGGGCTCACCCCTCCACTTT
cdr3_aa: CASSAGTGGSPLHF

j_call: TRBJ2-5
clone_size: few
v_call: TRBV20-1
d_call: NA
cdr3_nt: TGCAGTGCTCAAACCGCAGGGGGGTCACAAGAGACCCAGTACTTC
cdr3_aa: CSAQTAGGSQETQYF

j_call: TRBJ2-5
clone_size: NA
v_call: TRBV7-9
d_call: NA
cdr3_nt: TGTGCCAGCAGCTTAAGTCCGGACAGATACACCGGGGAGACCCAGTACTTC
cdr3_aa: CASSLSPDRYTGETQYF

j_call: TRBJ1-4
clone_size: NA
v_call: TRBV29-1
d_call: NA
cdr3_nt: TGCAGCGTTGACGACAGGCCTAGCGCAACTAATGAAAAACTGTTTTTT
cdr3_aa: CSVDDRPSATNEKLFF

j_call: TRBJ2-1
clone_size: NA
v_call: TRBV15
d_call: TRBD1
cdr3_nt: TGTGCCACCAGCAGAGGGCCACAGGGGTCAAACACTGAGCAGTTCTTC
cdr3_aa: CATSRGPQGSNTEQFF

j_call: TRBJ2-7
clone_size: NA
v_call: TRBV6-1
d_call: TRBD2
cdr3_nt: TGTGCCAGCCTAGCGGGAGGACGAGAGCAGTACTTC
cdr3_aa: CASLAGGREQYF

j_call: TRBJ2-3
clone_size: NA
v_call: TRBV10-3
d_call: NA
cdr3_nt: TGTGCCAGCAGGAGGGGACTTTCATTCACAGATACGCAGTATTTT
cdr3_aa: CASRRGLSFTDTQYF

j_call: TRBJ1-2
clone_size: NA
v_call: TRBV9
d_call: NA
cdr3_nt: TGCGCCAGCAGCCCGAATCTCTATGGCTACACCTTC
cdr3_aa: CASSPNLYGYTF

j_call: TRBJ1-6
clone_size: many
v_call: TRBV10-1
d_call: NA
cdr3_nt: TGCGCCACCTTCGTACCCCCAGGGATTATCGACAATTCACCCCTCCACTTT
cdr3_aa: CATFVPPGIIDNSPLHF

j_call: TRBJ1-2
clone_size: many
v_call: TRBV7-2
d_call: TRBD1
cdr3_nt: TGTGCCAGCAGCTTCCGACAGGGGGACTATGGCTACACCTTC
cdr3_aa: CASSFRQGDYGYTF

j_call: TRBJ1-1
clone_size: once
v_call: TRBV19
d_call: TRBD1
cdr3_nt: TGTGCCAGTGGGGACAGTTTGAACACTGAAGCTTTCTTT
cdr3_aa: CASGDSLNTEAFF

j_call: TRBJ1-1
clone_size: NA
v_call: TRBV4-3
d_call: NA
cdr3_nt: TGCGCCAGCAGCTCTGCGGCCCAGGGGAGGGAAGCTTTCTTT
cdr3_aa: CASSSAAQGREAFF

j_call: TRBJ2-7
clone_size: many
v_call: TRBV10-3
d_call: TRBD1
cdr3_nt: TGTGCCATCAGCACAGGGGAAGGTCCCTACGAGCAGTACTTC
cdr3_aa: CAISTGEGPYEQYF